This T cell receptor (beta chain) is drawn from a study of control samples from healthy donors and cancer patients. Produced via immunoSEQ multiplex PCR; TCRdb's table is partial and in-frame only. The sample holds under 110,000 clones; 85% to 90% are singletons and the top ten take roughly 7.7%. The CDR3 length is 13 residues. CDR1 is MDHEN, CDR2 SYDVKM, per germline. The V end lost 6 bases, the J end lost 5 bases, and 11 bases lay between the germline ends. This rearrangement joins TRBV28 to TRBJ1-5, with D perhaps matching TRBD1 (5 bases). This TCR was recovered from a man aged 25-40 years in good health. The sample taken for sequencing was blood. CDR3 nucleotide sequence: TGTGCCAGCAGAGATTGGGGCGATCAGCCCCAGCATTTT. Translation: CASRDWGDQPQHF.